This T cell receptor beta chain was documented in a study of T cells after yellow fever vaccination. Study information: Each low-cell-number fraction was prepared by means of SMART-Seq v4 Ultra Low Input.

This clonotype was seen a few times. MiXCR was run by TCRdb on the 5' RACE reads, yielding one entry per CDR3 protein. There are about 580,000 distinct CDR3 sequences in the sample; about a sixth occur only once, and 15% to 20% lies in the top ten. Trimming cost V 4 bases and J 5 bases; bases outside gene matches: 14. The CDR3 consists of 16 residues. The source was PBMCs, collected more than 4 days after the first yellow fever vaccination. The rearrangement uses TRBV12-3 or TRBV12-4 and TRBJ2-7; 7 bases line up with TRBD2. This TCR was recovered from a man between 18 and 29 years old who received the YFV17D yellow fever vaccine. The CDR3 is CASSWGGTQPWNEQYF. CDR3 sequence (DNA): TGTGCCAGCAGTTGGGGGGGAACGCAACCTTGGAACGAGCAGTACTTC.